This is a list of T cell receptor beta chains from one sample in a study of blood T cell repertoires in COVID-19. Generated by immunoSEQ multiplex PCR, the TCRdb table keeps only in-frame clones and is missing some. Among some 40,000 clones listed, roughly 91% were seen once. Source material: peripheral blood. The receptors originated from a human donor in a cohort sampled during active COVID-19. CDR3s include the opening cysteine and the closing phenylalanine or tryptophan. D genes are given only for firm matches. The size of a clone is reported for some rows only, either as once, few or many, or as a class for expanded clones.

CDR3 DNA: TGTGCCAGCAGTGAAGAGTTGGGACAGCTACCCCTCCACTTT; CDR3 protein: CASSEELGQLPLHF; D gene: TRBD1; clone size: -; V gene: TRBV2; J gene: TRBJ1-6
CDR3 DNA: TGTGCCAGCAGCCAAGAATACCTTAGCGGGGGGAGCTCCTACGAGCAGTACTTC; CDR3 protein: CASSQEYLSGGSSYEQYF; D gene: TRBD2; clone size: -; V gene: TRBV3-1/TRBV3-2; J gene: TRBJ2-7
CDR3 DNA: TGTGCCAGCAGCGTATCTCCGGGAGGGAACACTGAAGCTTTCTTT; CDR3 protein: CASSVSPGGNTEAFF; D gene: -; clone size: -; V gene: TRBV11-3; J gene: TRBJ1-1
CDR3 DNA: TGTGCCAGTAGATCCGTGACCGGGACAAACGGCTACACCTTC; CDR3 protein: CASRSVTGTNGYTF; D gene: -; clone size: -; V gene: TRBV19; J gene: TRBJ1-2
CDR3 DNA: TGTGCCAGCAGCTTAGGGGGACAGGGAGGAGATACGCAGTATTTT; CDR3 protein: CASSLGGQGGDTQYF; D gene: TRBD1; clone size: -; V gene: TRBV7-7; J gene: TRBJ2-3
CDR3 DNA: TGTGCCAGCAGCGCTCGACAGTACAATGAGCAGTTCTTC; CDR3 protein: CASSARQYNEQFF; D gene: -; clone size: once; V gene: TRBV14; J gene: TRBJ2-1
CDR3 DNA: TGTGCCAGCAGTTCTAGCGGGACCCGCGTCAATGAGCAGTTCTTC; CDR3 protein: CASSSSGTRVNEQFF; D gene: TRBD2; clone size: -; V gene: TRBV27; J gene: TRBJ2-1
CDR3 DNA: TGCGCCAGCCAAGGACAGGGGGCGCGGGAGCAGTACTTC; CDR3 protein: CASQGQGAREQYF; D gene: TRBD1; clone size: -; V gene: TRBV4-1; J gene: TRBJ2-7
CDR3 DNA: TGTGCCAGTAGTATCTGGGAGCCACCACGGGGCTACACCTTC; CDR3 protein: CASSIWEPPRGYTF; D gene: -; clone size: -; V gene: TRBV19; J gene: TRBJ1-2
CDR3 DNA: TGTGCCAGCAGCTTACGGGCCGGGACAGGGGACTCTAACTATGGCTACACCTTC; CDR3 protein: CASSLRAGTGDSNYGYTF; D gene: TRBD1; clone size: -; V gene: TRBV7-3; J gene: TRBJ1-2
CDR3 DNA: TGTGCCAGCAGTACCTCTGACAGATCTAGCACAGATACGCAGTATTTT; CDR3 protein: CASSTSDRSSTDTQYF; D gene: -; clone size: once; V gene: TRBV27; J gene: TRBJ2-3
CDR3 DNA: TGTGCCAGCAGTGCGACAGGGATTCCAGATACGCAGTATTTT; CDR3 protein: CASSATGIPDTQYF; D gene: TRBD1; clone size: -; V gene: TRBV27; J gene: TRBJ2-3
CDR3 DNA: TGTGCCACCCGGACAGGGATAACCTACGAGCAGTACTTC; CDR3 protein: CATRTGITYEQYF; D gene: TRBD1; clone size: -; V gene: TRBV25-1; J gene: TRBJ2-7